The 27 T cell receptor beta chains below all came from one sample that was sequenced in a study of blood T cell repertoires in COVID-19. The method was immunoSEQ multiplex PCR; TCRdb's version includes in-frame clones alone and lacks a portion of them. Here the sample spans around 35,000 clones, around 90% being singletons. Input material: peripheral blood. The receptors were gathered from a man in his sixties or seventies with acute or convalescent COVID-19.

The chain carries TRBV3-1 (or the pseudogene TRBV3-2) and TRBJ1-4; 9 bases match TRBD1. Germline V lookup: CDR1 LGHDT, CDR2 YNNKEL (reference sequence). V was clipped by 4 bases and J by 7 bases; unmatched bases: 7. The CDR3 loop spans 15 amino acids. This CDR3 is CASSPPGQGFEKLFF. The CDR3, as DNA: TGTGCCAGCAGCCCTCCCGGACAGGGGTTTGAAAAACTGTTTTTT.

This sequence joins TRBV6-5 and TRBJ1-1, with D unresolved. Germline V CDR1 and CDR2: MNHEY, SVGAGI. The length of the CDR3 is 12 residues. The V end was cut by 6 bases, the J end by 5 bases, with 10 bases between. The CDR3, as DNA: TGTGCCAGCAGGGCATCGTCTACTGAAGCTTTCTTT. It encodes CASRASSTEAFF.

The V and J genes are TRBV24-1 and TRBJ1-2; D might be TRBD1 (5 bases). Germline V CDR1 and CDR2: KGHDR, SFDVKD. The CDR3 contains 14 residues. The ends were cut back, 4 bases at V and 7 bases at J, with 15 bases in the middle. The CDR3 region is CATSDARGASGYTF. The CDR3 DNA reads as TGTGCCACCAGTGACGCCCGCGGGGCCAGTGGCTACACCTTC.

This rearrangement joins TRBV12-3 or TRBV12-4 to TRBJ2-1; D possibly corresponds to TRBD2 (5 bases). Trimming pared 3 bases from V and 10 bases from J, leaving 13 bases between. The CDR3 contains 13 residues. The CDR3 region has the DNA TGTGCCAGCAGTTTGTCCTCCGGGGAGGAGCAGTTCTTC. Its protein product is CASSLSSGEEQFF.

The V gene is TRBV7-8, the J gene TRBJ1-6, with 7 nucleotides matching TRBD1. Trimming removed 1 base from V and 12 bases from J; junction bases left unmatched: 6. The length of the CDR3 is 14 residues. CDR1 and CDR2 from the germline V gene are SGHVS and FQNEAQ. This chain's CDR3 is CASSLGQGLKPLHF. CDR3 coding DNA: TGTGCCAGCAGCTTAGGACAGGGACTCAAACCCCTCCACTTT.

This chain joins TRBV7-8 and TRBJ2-2; perhaps TRBD1 as D (5 bases). Between the trimmed V and J ends, which lost 5 bases and 6 bases, there was a span of 10 bases. CDR3 length: 13 residues. CDR1 and CDR2 from the germline V gene are SGHVS and FQNEAQ. The CDR3: CASSPQGAGELFF. The CDR3, as DNA: TGTGCCAGCAGCCCTCAAGGGGCCGGGGAGCTGTTTTTT.

The chain is built from TRBV30 and TRBJ1-3; 7 bases match TRBD1. V was pared by 2 bases and J by 3 bases, with 10 bases of the junction left unmatched. CDR1 is GTSNPN, CDR2 SVGIG, per germline (reference sequence). The CDR3 runs 16 residues. CDR3 DNA: TGTGCCTGGAGTAGGTACGGGACAGAAGGTGGAAACACCATATATTTT. As protein: CAWSRYGTEGGNTIYF.

The chain joins TRBV7-3 to TRBJ2-1; 12 nucleotides match TRBD2. There are 21 residues in the CDR3. Germline values: CDR1 SGHTA, CDR2 FQGTGA. With V trimmed by 5 bases and J by 5 bases, 22 bases remained unmatched. The CDR3 nucleotides read TGTGCCAGCAGCCTACTTCCCCCGACTAGCGGGAGAAGGTTCATGGACAATGAGCAGTTCTTC. Translation: CASSLLPPTSGRRFMDNEQFF.

The chain is built from TRBV4-1 and TRBJ2-3; the D gene is possibly TRBD1 (6 bases). CDR3 length: 16 residues. CDR1 is MGHRA, CDR2 YSYEKL, per germline. Trimming pared 4 bases from V and 3 bases from J, leaving 17 bases between. The CDR3: CASSLRVGGNTDTQYF. CDR3 DNA sequence: TGCGCCAGCAGCCTCAGGGTAGGGGGAAATACAGATACGCAGTATTTT.

The rearrangement uses TRBV11-3 and TRBJ1-6; D gene ambiguous. The CDR3 spans 15 residues. Trimming removed 1 base at V and 7 bases at J, with 11 bases between. Germline V lookup: CDR1 SGHNT, CDR2 YENEEA. This chain's CDR3 is CASSLGGTGNSPLHF. DNA for the CDR3: TGTGCCAGCAGCTTAGGGGGAACGGGGAATTCACCCCTCCACTTT.

The V and J genes are TRBV7-9 and TRBJ2-3; no clear D. The ends were cut back, 3 bases at V and 6 bases at J, with 7 bases in the middle. CDR1 is SEHNR, CDR2 FQNEAQ, per germline (reference sequence). The CDR3 spans 12 residues. In DNA form, the CDR3 reads TGTGCCAGCAGCTTTTTGGAGGATACGCAGTATTTT. It translates to CASSFLEDTQYF.

This clone was seen only once. One end of the junction varies from germline; a read error may be responsible. The chain joins TRBV10-3 to TRBJ2-2; TRBD2 aligns across 8 bases. Germline V CDR1 and CDR2: ENHRY, SYGVKD. This CDR3 comprises 16 residues. This chain's CDR3 is CPISAGRGVYAGELFF. CDR3 nucleotide sequence: TGTCCCATCAGTGCGGGGCGGGGGGTGTATGCCGGGGAGCTGTTTTTT.

By share, this clone ranks as medium-sized (0.01 to 0.1%). This sequence joins TRBV27 and TRBJ2-1, with TRBD2 matching over 8 bases. This CDR3 contains 15 residues. With V trimmed by 9 bases and J by 0 bases, 7 bases remained unmatched. Germline CDR1 MNHEY, CDR2 SMNVEV (reference sequence). In DNA form, the CDR3 reads TGTGCCAGTAAAACCGGGACTAGCTCCTACAATGAGCAGTTCTTC. This translates into CASKTGTSSYNEQFF.

The rearrangement links TRBV11-3 to TRBJ1-3; no firm D call. Germline CDR1 is SGHNT and CDR2 is YENEEA. This CDR3 comprises 14 residues. V was pared by 5 bases and J by 0 bases, with 8 bases between. CDR3 nucleotide sequence: TGTGCCAGCAGCGGCACATTCTCTGGAAACACCATATATTTT. Amino acids: CASSGTFSGNTIYF. Using reference TRBV11-3 and TRBJ1-3 for the parts outside the CDR3, the full variable domain is EAGVVQSPRYKIIEKKQPVAFWCNPISGHNTLYWYLQNLGQGPELLIRYENEEAVDDSQLPKDRFSAERLKGVDSTLKIQPAELGDSAVYLCASSGTFSGNTIYFGEGSWLTVV.

The rearrangement links TRBV6-5 to TRBJ2-5; TRBD1 agrees at 7 bases. V trimming: 7 bases; J trimming: 5 bases; junction bases outside the gene matches: 7. CDR3 length: 13 residues. Looked up from germline, CDR1 is MNHEY and CDR2 is SVGAGI. The CDR3, as DNA: TGTGCCAGCACTAGGGGGCGTTGGGAGACCCAGTACTTC. Translation: CASTRGRWETQYF.

The chain employs TRBV19 and TRBJ2-2; the D is unclear. Per germline, CDR1 LNHDA and CDR2 SQIVND (reference sequence). Trimming left V 0 bases short and J 2 bases short, with 10 bases between. This CDR3 region has 16 residues. This CDR3 reads CASSIDRRVNTGELFF. The DNA of the CDR3 is TGTGCCAGTAGTATAGATCGTAGAGTAAACACCGGGGAGCTGTTTTTT.

The sample holds one count of this clone. The CDR3 protein is CASSQEDRNTEAFF. The CDR3 bases are TGTGCCAGCAGCCAAGAGGACAGGAACACTGAAGCTTTCTTT. The chain is built from TRBV3-1 (or the pseudogene TRBV3-2) and TRBJ1-1; D is possibly TRBD1 (6 bases). Trimming cost V 0 bases and J 1 base, with 6 bases left between them. CDR3 length equals 14 residues. The germline V gene has CDR1 LGHDT and CDR2 YNNKEL (reference sequence).

The rearrangement joins TRBV7-2 to TRBJ2-7; weak D call: TRBD2 (5 bases). Germline V gene data show CDR1 as SGHTA and CDR2 as FQGNSA. V lost 4 bases, J lost 2 bases, and 15 bases lay in between. This CDR3 is built from 15 residues. CDR3 bases: TGTGCCAGCAGCTCCGAGTCGCGGGCCACCTACGAGCAGTACTTC. It codes for CASSSESRATYEQYF.

The V gene is TRBV9, the J gene TRBJ1-5, with D unresolved. The CDR3 is 15 residues long. Trimming pared 3 bases from V and 2 bases from J, leaving 12 bases between. In germline, CDR1 is SGDLS, CDR2 YYNGEE. The DNA of the CDR3 is TGTGCCAGCAGCGCCGCGGAGGGTGGCAATCAGCCCCAGCATTTT. Protein: CASSAAEGGNQPQHF.

This clone turned up a few times. The rearrangement joins TRBV10-3 to TRBJ1-2, with D possibly being TRBD1 (5 bases). The CDR3 runs to 13 residues. Germline V lookup: CDR1 ENHRY, CDR2 SYGVKD. V was shortened by 2 bases and J by 8 bases, with 12 bases between the two germline ends. The CDR3 sequence: CAISETKGEGYTF. Written as DNA, the CDR3 is TGTGCCATCAGTGAGACTAAAGGGGAAGGCTACACCTTC.

The genes are TRBV30 and TRBJ1-5; no reliable D call. Trimming took off 1 base at V and 7 bases at J, with 11 bases between the two ends. Germline V CDR1 and CDR2: GTSNPN, SVGIG (reference sequence). The CDR3 contains 13 residues. The CDR3 sequence is CAWSGGLGQPQHF. In DNA, the CDR3 is TGTGCCTGGAGTGGCGGGCTCGGGCAGCCCCAGCATTTT.

The chain is built from TRBV19 and TRBJ1-4; D is ambiguous. CDR1 and CDR2 from the germline V gene are LNHDA and SQIVND (reference sequence). V was trimmed by 5 bases and J by 7 bases, leaving 17 bases between them. The CDR3 runs to 15 residues. Here the CDR3 DNA reads TGTGCCAGTAGTGTTACAACCGAGGCCGTTGAAAAACTGTTTTTT. Protein product: CASSVTTEAVEKLFF.

V and J are TRBV6-5 and TRBJ2-7, with 8 positions matching TRBD1. Germline-derived CDR1 and CDR2 are MNHEY and SVGAGI. CDR3 length equals 15 residues. The trim removed 3 bases at V and 4 bases at J, leaving 8 bases unmatched. CDR3 residues: CASSYLPDRGYEQYF. The DNA of the CDR3 is TGTGCCAGCAGTTATCTGCCCGACAGGGGATACGAGCAGTACTTC.

This chain links TRBV19 with TRBJ1-3; D is perhaps TRBD1 (5 bases). Germline V CDR1 and CDR2: LNHDA, SQIVND (reference sequence). The V gene lost 8 bases and the J gene lost 4 bases, with 15 bases spanning the gap. The length of the CDR3 is 14 residues. The CDR3: CASYSPGHGNTIYF. The CDR3 nucleotides read TGTGCCAGTTATTCTCCAGGGCACGGAAACACCATATATTTT.

The chain uses TRBV7-9 and TRBJ1-1; D remains unclear. Germline V gene data show CDR1 as SEHNR and CDR2 as FQNEAQ (reference sequence). V lost 2 bases to trimming and J lost 2 bases, with 6 bases between them. The CDR3 runs 13 residues. Here the CDR3 reads CASSLNRNTEAFF. The CDR3 DNA reads TGTGCCAGCAGCTTAAACAGAAACACTGAAGCTTTCTTT.

The V and J genes are TRBV7-2 and TRBJ2-3; 9 bases match TRBD1. Germline V gene sequence: CDR1 SGHTA, CDR2 FQGNSA. V trimming: 1 base; J trimming: 3 bases; junction bases outside the gene matches: 2. The CDR3 has 15 residues. In DNA, the CDR3 is TGTGCCAGCAGCTTAGTGACAGGGGGGACAGATACGCAGTATTTT. This encodes CASSLVTGGTDTQYF.

This chain connects TRBV18 to TRBJ2-7; D is perhaps TRBD1 (7 bases). The V end was cut by 3 bases, the J end by 0 bases, with 15 bases between. CDR1 and CDR2 (germline): KGHSH, LQKENI. CDR3 length: 16 amino acids. CDR3: CASSPRRDSSSYEQYF. CDR3 DNA sequence: TGTGCCAGCTCACCTCGGCGGGACAGCAGCTCCTACGAGCAGTACTTC.